The 32 T cell receptor beta chains presented below share a single source sample, sequenced in a study of T cells in localized non-small cell lung cancer. Some clones are missing from TCRdb's copy, which holds only in-frame ones; the method was immunoSEQ multiplex PCR. The sample lists roughly 20,000 clones; roughly nine tenths were seen once. This material consisted of peripheral blood, taken before any cancer treatment. Receptors were obtained from a woman aged 35 to 69 with stage I lung adenocarcinoma.

The genes are TRBV2 and TRBJ2-1; no reliable D call. The CDR3 totals 11 residues. CDR1 is SNHLY and CDR2 is FYNNEI in the germline V gene. V dropped 3 bases and J dropped 13 bases, with 10 bases sitting between them. CDR3: CASSDFHGQFF. The CDR3 DNA sequence: TGTGCCAGCAGTGATTTCCACGGACAGTTCTTC.

V is TRBV5-1 and J is TRBJ2-7, with 7 bases matching TRBD2. The ends lost 8 bases at V and 4 bases at J; junction bases unmatched: 9. This CDR3 comprises 13 residues. Germline CDR1 SGHRS, CDR2 YFSETQ. CDR3 residues: CASGEGREYEQYF. In nucleotides, the CDR3 is TGCGCCAGTGGGGAAGGGAGGGAATACGAGCAGTACTTC.

This sequence joins TRBV14 and TRBJ2-7; TRBD2 agrees at 7 bases. Per germline, CDR1 SGHDN and CDR2 FVKESK. This CDR3 is built from 15 residues. V gave up 2 bases and J gave up 4 bases; unmatched junction bases: 8. This CDR3 is CASSQTTSAPYEQYF. CDR3 sequence (DNA): TGTGCCAGCAGCCAAACCACTAGCGCACCTTACGAGCAGTACTTC.

In regard to this clone: At the DNA level, this CDR3 is encoded by other sequences in the same sample as well. The CDR3: CSVEDYGGGVGEAFF. The CDR3, as DNA: TGCAGCGTTGAAGATTATGGAGGGGGCGTTGGTGAAGCTTTCTTT. The chain uses TRBV29-1 and TRBJ1-1; 7 nucleotides align to TRBD1. Germline CDR1 SQVTM, CDR2 ANQGSEA. V shed 0 bases and J 7 bases; nucleotides not matched to a gene: 11. The CDR3 is made up of 15 amino acids.

The genes are TRBV5-6 and TRBJ2-1; D is ambiguous. This CDR3 region has 12 residues. Trimming removed 0 bases at V and 6 bases at J, with 4 bases between. Germline V gives CDR1 SGHDT, CDR2 YYEEEE. CDR3 nucleotide sequence: TGTGCCAGCAGCTTGGAACTCAATGAGCAGTTCTTC. Translation gives CASSLELNEQFF. Based on the CDR3 plus reference TRBV5-6 and TRBJ2-1, the full variable domain is DAGVTQSPTHLIKTRGQQVTLRCSPKSGHDTVSWYQQALGQGPQFIFQYYEEEERQRGNFPDRFSGHQFPNYSSELNVNALLLGDSALYLCASSLELNEQFFGPGTRLTVL.

This clone was counted once. This chain links TRBV10-3 with TRBJ2-3; 8 positions agree with TRBD2. This CDR3 is built from 14 residues. Germline assignment: CDR1 ENHRY and CDR2 SYGVKD. The CDR3 sequence: CASGGTRITDTQYF. CDR3 coding DNA: TGTGCTTCGGGGGGGACTCGGATTACAGATACGCAGTATTTT.

This rearrangement joins TRBV28 to TRBJ1-2, with 11 nucleotides matching TRBD1. This CDR3 contains 15 residues. Trimming at V came to 5 bases and at J to 7 bases, leaving 9 bases not matched to a gene. CDR1 and CDR2 from the germline V gene are MDHEN and SYDVKM. The CDR3 DNA reads as TGTGCCAGCAGTGAATATCCGGACAGGGGGCTTGGCTACACCTTC. It is translated as CASSEYPDRGLGYTF.

The V and J genes are TRBV14 and TRBJ1-4; 8 bases match TRBD1. The V gene's germline CDR1 is SGHDN and CDR2 FVKESK. V shed 4 bases, J shed 8 bases, and the junction held 6 bases outside the gene matches. This CDR3 is 14 amino acids long. The CDR3 loop is CASSPRTGREKLFF. Here the CDR3 DNA reads TGTGCCAGCAGCCCGAGGACAGGGCGGGAAAAACTGTTTTTT.

The rearrangement uses TRBV28 and TRBJ2-5; D gene unclear. Germline CDR1 is MDHEN and CDR2 is SYDVKM. V gave up 4 bases and J gave up 4 bases, with 1 base separating them. This CDR3 has 10 residues. CDR3 loop: CASSSETQYF. CDR3 DNA: TGTGCCAGCAGTTCAGAGACCCAGTACTTC.

This clone was observed a single time. The chain links TRBV7-8 to TRBJ1-2; no clear D. The germline V gene encodes CDR1 SGHVS and CDR2 FQNEAQ. The V gene lost 5 bases and the J gene lost 4 bases, with 17 bases spanning the gap. CDR3 size: 15 residues. The DNA of the CDR3 is TGTGCCAGCAGCCCTTACCAGGACGGGGTCTATGGCTACACCTTC. Translating gives CASSPYQDGVYGYTF.

This chain joins TRBV5-4 and TRBJ2-5, with D possibly called TRBD1 or TRBD2 (6 bases each). V was trimmed by 0 bases and J by 5 bases, leaving 14 bases between them. Per the germline V gene, CDR1 is SGHNT and CDR2 is YYREEE (reference sequence). The CDR3 covers 15 residues. The CDR3 spells CASSLDGGGGETQYF. CDR3 coding DNA: TGTGCCAGCAGCTTGGACGGGGGCGGAGGGGAGACCCAGTACTTC.

This clone occurred once. The chain combines TRBV19 with TRBJ2-5; D gene unclear. Germline values: CDR1 LNHDA, CDR2 SQIVND (reference sequence). Trimming pared 10 bases from V and 5 bases from J, leaving 17 bases between. This CDR3 has 13 amino acids. CDR3 protein: CATRTATWETQYF. The CDR3 region has the DNA TGTGCCACAAGGACGGCGACCTGGGAGACCCAGTACTTC.

J is TRBJ2-3 and V is TRBV6-5, with D unresolved. Germline CDR1 reads MNHEY; CDR2 reads SVGAGI. The V end lost 5 bases, the J end lost 3 bases, and 12 bases lay between the germline ends. CDR3 length: 14 residues. The CDR3 region is CASSPRAATDTQYF. The CDR3 region has the DNA TGTGCCAGCAGTCCTCGGGCGGCGACAGATACGCAGTATTTT.

The chain employs TRBV9 and TRBJ2-7; 10 bases are shared with TRBD1. This CDR3 region has 16 residues. The germline V gene has CDR1 SGDLS and CDR2 YYNGEE. V gave up 0 bases and J gave up 2 bases; unmatched junction bases: 5. Here the CDR3 DNA reads TGTGCCAGCAGCGTAGGCCCCGGGACAGGGGCCTACGAGCAGTACTTC. This sequence encodes CASSVGPGTGAYEQYF.

The rearrangement joins TRBV15 to TRBJ1-5, with TRBD1 as a possible D gene (6 bases). Germline lookup yields CDR1 LNHNV and CDR2 YYDKDF (reference sequence). Trimming took off 4 bases at V and 1 base at J, with 11 bases between the two ends. The CDR3 covers 15 residues. CDR3 sequence reads: CATSILQGSNQPQHF. The CDR3 DNA sequence: TGTGCCACCAGCATCCTCCAGGGGAGCAATCAGCCCCAGCATTTT.

This chain joins TRBV19 and TRBJ1-4; D call uncertain. This CDR3 has 14 amino acids. V was clipped by 5 bases and J by 8 bases, with 15 bases between them. The germline gives CDR1 LNHDA, CDR2 SQIVND (reference sequence). The CDR3 nucleotides are TGTGCCAGTAGTGACGGGAGATATCGGGAAAAACTGTTTTTT. Protein sequence: CASSDGRYREKLFF.

The chain uses TRBV27 and TRBJ2-3, with 8 nucleotides matching TRBD2. Trimming at V came to 5 bases and at J to 3 bases, leaving 7 bases not matched to a gene. Per the germline V gene, CDR1 is MNHEY and CDR2 is SMNVEV (reference sequence). There are 15 residues in the CDR3. The CDR3 sequence is CASSTTTSVTDTQYF. CDR3 sequence (DNA): TGTGCCAGCAGTACGACGACTAGCGTAACAGATACGCAGTATTTT.

The chain couples TRBV5-4 to TRBJ1-6; the match to TRBD1 covers 9 bases. This CDR3 is built from 14 residues. In germline, CDR1 is SGHNT, CDR2 YYREEE (reference sequence). Unmatched junction bases numbered 2, after V lost 4 bases and J lost 6 bases. In nucleotides, the CDR3 is TGTGCCAGCAGCCAGGACAGGGGTAATTCACCCCTCCACTTT. Protein: CASSQDRGNSPLHF.

V is TRBV2 and J is TRBJ2-7; D possibly corresponds to TRBD1 (7 bases). V lost 4 bases and J lost 2, with 12 bases in between. Per germline, CDR1 SNHLY and CDR2 FYNNEI. The CDR3 is 14 residues long. CDR3 DNA: TGTGCCAGCAGTGTCCAGGGGGGAACCTACGAGCAGTACTTC. Protein sequence: CASSVQGGTYEQYF.

CDR3 nucleotides: TGCGCCAGCAGCGGGGGGACAGACTATGGCTACACCTTC. Translating it yields CASSGGTDYGYTF. This chain links TRBV5-1 with TRBJ1-2, with 7 bases that match TRBD1. CDR1 is SGHRS, CDR2 YFSETQ, per germline. V shed 4 bases, J shed 3 bases, and the junction held 3 bases outside the gene matches. This CDR3 region has 13 residues. Full variable domain (remainder filled in from reference TRBV5-1 and TRBJ1-2): KAGVTQTPRYLIKTRGQQVTLSCSPISGHRSVSWYQQTPGQGLQFLFEYFSETQRNKGNFPGRFSGRQFSNSRSEMNVSTLELGDSALYLCASSGGTDYGYTFGSGTRLTVV.

V is TRBV2 and J is TRBJ2-7; D ambiguous. Deletions cut 7 bases from V and 1 base from J, with 14 bases between. This CDR3 region has 14 residues. CDR1 is SNHLY and CDR2 is FYNNEI in the germline V gene. CDR3 in DNA: TGTGCCAGCAAGGCCGATATCGCTTCCTACGAGCAGTACTTC. Its protein product is CASKADIASYEQYF.

This chain joins TRBV11-3 and TRBJ2-3; D could derive from TRBD1 or TRBD2 (6 bases each). The CDR3 loop spans 14 amino acids. CDR1 and CDR2 from the germline V gene are SGHNT and YENEEA. Trimming removed 5 bases from V and 2 bases from J, with 11 bases in between. CDR3 residues: CASSTGGPTDTQYF. As DNA, the CDR3 is TGTGCCAGCAGCACCGGGGGCCCCACAGATACGCAGTATTTT.

The chain links TRBV5-1 to TRBJ2-1; 9 bases agree with TRBD2. Germline CDR1 is SGHRS and CDR2 is YFSETQ. The trim removed 1 base at V and 1 base at J, leaving 3 bases unmatched. CDR3 size: 16 residues. Here the CDR3 DNA reads TGCGCCAGCAGCTTGCCCAGCGGGGGGTCCTACAATGAGCAGTTCTTC. Translating gives CASSLPSGGSYNEQFF.

The rearrangement links TRBV7-2 to TRBJ2-5; D uncertain. The length of the CDR3 is 16 residues. Germline V lookup: CDR1 SGHTA, CDR2 FQGNSA. V lost 5 bases and J 2 bases, leaving 18 bases between the germline ends. In nucleotides, the CDR3 is TGTGCCAGCAGCCTAGGACCCTTGCCATCGCAAGAGACCCAGTACTTC. This gives the protein CASSLGPLPSQETQYF.

The chain carries TRBV6-4 and TRBJ2-2; weak D call: TRBD1 (6 bases). The V end was cut by 3 bases, the J end by 6 bases, with 11 bases between. Germline lookup yields CDR1 MRHNA and CDR2 SNTAGT. The CDR3 runs to 14 residues. The CDR3 spells CASSEQQGAGELFF. The CDR3 DNA follows: TGTGCCAGCAGTGAGCAACAGGGCGCCGGGGAGCTGTTTTTT.

DNA for the CDR3: TGTGCCAGCAGCCAGGAAGGTGGTTTCACAGATACGCAGTATTTT. Amino acid sequence: CASSQEGGFTDTQYF. The V call is TRBV9, the J call TRBJ2-3; D not resolved. Trimming left V 4 bases short and J 2 bases short, with 14 bases between. Germline V gene data show CDR1 as SGDLS and CDR2 as YYNGEE. The CDR3 covers 15 residues. Together with reference TRBV9 and TRBJ2-3, the CDR3 gives the full variable domain: DSGVTQTPKHLITATGQRVTLRCSPRSGDLSVYWYQQSLDQGLQFLIQYYNGEERAKGNILERFSAQQFPDLHSELNLSSLELGDSALYFCASSQEGGFTDTQYFGPGTRLTVL.

This clone is a singleton in its sample. This chain links TRBV7-9 with TRBJ1-1; D unresolved. Trimming took off 1 base at V and 3 bases at J, with 12 bases between the two ends. Germline V gene data show CDR1 as SEHNR and CDR2 as FQNEAQ (reference sequence). The CDR3 loop spans 15 amino acids. CDR3 sequence (DNA): TGTGCCAGCAGCTTAGTTGGCGTAGACGACACTGAAGCTTTCTTT. Translation: CASSLVGVDDTEAFF.

The chain couples TRBV14 to TRBJ2-2, with D unclear. Germline assignment: CDR1 SGHDN and CDR2 FVKESK. Trimming pared 3 bases from V and 9 bases from J, leaving 14 bases between. The CDR3 sequence is 14 residues long. In DNA form, the CDR3 reads TGTGCCAGCAGCCATACCCTGAGGCTTCGGGAGCTGTTTTTT. Amino acids: CASSHTLRLRELFF.

The rearrangement joins TRBV11-3 to TRBJ2-5; D not resolved. From germline, CDR1 is SGHNT and CDR2 YENEEA. Trimming pared 5 bases from V and 9 bases from J, leaving 16 bases between. This CDR3 spans 13 amino acids. CDR3 sequence (DNA): TGTGCCAGCAGCCCCCACTGGAGCGAAGCCCAGTACTTC. Its protein product is CASSPHWSEAQYF.

The CDR3 spells CATDEGPAYEQYF. For the CDR3, the DNA is TGTGCCACCGACGAGGGGCCCGCCTACGAGCAGTACTTC. The chain carries TRBV7-2 and TRBJ2-7; D is tentatively TRBD1 or TRBD2 (5 bases each). Germline V CDR1 and CDR2: SGHTA, FQGNSA. This CDR3 is 13 amino acids long. Trimming shortened V by 10 bases and J by 2 bases, and 15 bases separated the two germline ends.

The rearrangement uses TRBV19 and TRBJ1-5, with TRBD1 matching 11 bases. The CDR3 contains 17 residues. V shed 3 bases and J 6 bases; nucleotides not matched to a gene: 10. Germline assignment: CDR1 LNHDA and CDR2 SQIVND (reference sequence). The CDR3 reads CASSMFGQGARGQPQHF. CDR3 DNA: TGTGCCAGTAGTATGTTTGGACAGGGGGCTCGGGGTCAGCCCCAGCATTTT.

The chain combines TRBV6-1 with TRBJ2-5; D is unresolved. The J call is in doubt because the DNA end fits TRBJ2-7 better. CDR3 length equals 12 residues. The germline CDR1 and CDR2 sequences are MNHNS and SASEGT. The CDR3 coding sequence is TGTGCCAGCAGTGAAACAACATACGAGCAGTACTTC. It is translated as CASSETTYEQYF.